The TCR beta chain under discussion was sequenced for a study of T cells after yellow fever vaccination. There are 14 residues in the CDR3. Germline V gene data show CDR1 as LNHDA and CDR2 as SQIVND (reference sequence). Losses at the gene ends were 6 bases for V and 4 bases for J; bases not matched to a gene: 7. TCRdb ran MiXCR on the 5' RACE reads and lists one entry per CDR3 protein. In the table there are about 320,000 distinct CDR3 sequences, about 11% of which are singletons. Remarks on this clonotype: Antigen: not known.

Study results and limitations: Although the secondary response was weaker, it peaked faster, at day 5 versus 15. Contaminating bulk clonotypes could be abundant in FACS-sorted repertoires.

This sample comprised CD4+ T cells sorted from PBMCs, obtained 45 days after the yellow fever booster vaccination. V gene TRBV19 combines with J gene TRBJ1-2, with 8 bases identical to TRBD1. This receptor was obtained from a man aged 18 to 29 who received the YFV17D yellow fever vaccine. The CDR3 bases are TGTGCCAGTAGAGGGGGACAGGCTCCCTATGGCTACACCTTC. Translation gives CASRGGQAPYGYTF.